This T cell receptor (beta chain) was obtained from a study of blood T cell repertoires in COVID-19. Whole-study context: COVID-19 samples collected from the United States, Italy and Spain covered acute and convalescent phases.

Germline V CDR1 and CDR2: WNHNN, SYGVQD (reference sequence). The CDR3 runs 14 residues. Trimming shortened V by 4 bases and J by 6 bases, and 12 bases separated the two germline ends. The data were produced by immunoSEQ multiplex PCR, yet TCRdb's version contains in-frame clones alone and is incomplete. The sample includes approximately 500,000 clones, 70% to 90% of them seen just once. During active infection, Seattle patients enrolled and were then monitored through disease. The specimen was peripheral blood. The chain joins TRBV10-1 to TRBJ2-2; D is possibly TRBD2 (5 bases). This TCR came from a woman aged 50 to 65 with COVID-19, enrolled during active disease. The CDR3 nucleotides are TGCGCCAGCAGTGGGGCTAGCCTTGCCGGGGAGCTGTTTTTT. Amino acid sequence: CASSGASLAGELFF.